The 21 T cell receptor beta chains below come from one sample, sequenced in a study of response to subunit inactivated influenza vaccine. TCRdb recomputed calls from the RT-PCR reads with MiXCR, one row per CDR3 protein. The sample has some 500,000 distinct CDR3 sequences; 16% are singletons. Sequenced material: CD4+ T cells sorted from PBMCs, taken roughly 24 months after vaccination. These receptors were obtained from a man aged 50-75 years who received an inactivated influenza vaccine.

This clonotype was seen at least ten times. The chain couples TRBV7-9 to TRBJ1-5; TRBD1 agrees at 11 bases. This CDR3 comprises 14 residues. V shed 5 bases, J shed 6 bases, and the junction held 3 bases outside the gene matches. The V gene's germline CDR1 is SEHNR and CDR2 FQNEAQ (reference sequence). CDR3 sequence reads: CASSRTGGGQPQHF. The CDR3 DNA reads TGTGCCAGCAGCCGGACAGGGGGCGGTCAGCCCCAGCATTTT.

The rearrangement links TRBV4-2 to TRBJ1-1, with D hard to call. The CDR3 covers 16 residues. The germline V gene encodes CDR1 LGHNA and CDR2 YNFKEQ. V shed 0 bases and J shed 1 base, with 12 bases lying between them. CDR3 coding DNA: TGTGCCAGCAGCCAAGATGTCCATGGCGGGAACACTGAAGCTTTCTTT. Translation gives CASSQDVHGGNTEAFF.

This clonotype has a count of ten or more. The chain carries TRBV20-1 and TRBJ2-5; maybe TRBD2 (6 bases). There are 12 residues in the CDR3. V shed 6 bases and J shed 5 bases, with 13 bases lying between them. Germline CDR1 DFQATT, CDR2 SNEGSKA (reference sequence). Here the CDR3 reads CSAQSSGETQYF. The DNA for the CDR3 is TGCAGTGCCCAGAGCAGCGGGGAGACCCAGTACTTC.

This clonotype was counted a few times. The chain links TRBV4-2 to TRBJ2-5; possible D gene TRBD1, 6 bases. Germline V gene sequence: CDR1 LGHNA, CDR2 YNFKEQ. V lost 4 bases and J 5 bases, leaving 17 bases between the germline ends. This CDR3 contains 15 residues. For the CDR3, the DNA is TGTGCCAGCAGCCCGACGACTACAGGGTTGGAGACCCAGTACTTC. Its translation: CASSPTTTGLETQYF.

This clonotype was seen only a few times. The V call is TRBV6-4, the J call TRBJ2-1, with TRBD1 identical over 8 bases. CDR1 and CDR2 (germline): MRHNA, SNTAGT. This CDR3 is 14 amino acids long. V was pared by 4 bases and J by 9 bases, with 8 bases of the junction left unmatched. The CDR3, as DNA: TGTGCCAGCAGTGTAGGACAGGGTATCGGTGAGCAGTTCTTC. The encoded protein is CASSVGQGIGEQFF.

The V gene is TRBV13, the J gene TRBJ2-1; 11 bases align to TRBD2. The CDR3 has 15 amino acids. V trimming: 3 bases; J trimming: 7 bases; junction bases outside the gene matches: 5. Germline V lookup: CDR1 PRHDT, CDR2 FYEKMQ (reference sequence). DNA for the CDR3: TGTGCCAGCAGCTTGCGACTAGCGGGGAATAATGAGCAGTTCTTC. Amino acids: CASSLRLAGNNEQFF. The full variable domain, rest sourced from reference TRBV13 and TRBJ2-1, is AAGVIQSPRHLIKEKRETATLKCYPIPRHDTVYWYQQGPGQDPQFLISFYEKMQSDKGSIPDRFSAQQFSDYHSELNMSSLELGDSALYFCASSLRLAGNNEQFFGPGTRLTVL.

This clonotype was counted between two and nine times. The chain uses TRBV10-3 and TRBJ2-7, with 7 bases fitting TRBD1. CDR3 length: 14 residues. Germline lookup yields CDR1 ENHRY and CDR2 SYGVKD. Losses at the gene ends were 10 bases for V and 0 bases for J; bases not matched to a gene: 9. CDR3 sequence reads: CATTGTASSYEQYF. CDR3 coding DNA: TGTGCCACGACCGGGACAGCGAGCTCCTACGAGCAGTACTTC.

This clonotype has a count of ten or more. The rearrangement joins TRBV3-1 to TRBJ2-2; 8 bases align to TRBD1. J was trimmed by 3 bases and V by 4 bases; bases with no gene match: 4. The CDR3 is 15 amino acids. Germline V gives CDR1 LGHDT, CDR2 YNNKEL (reference sequence). The CDR3 bases are TGTGCCAGCAGCCCGACAGGGGCGGACACCGGGGAGCTGTTTTTT. Amino acid sequence: CASSPTGADTGELFF.

The J gene is TRBJ2-7, the V gene TRBV9, with D hard to call. Germline V lookup: CDR1 SGDLS, CDR2 YYNGEE. CDR3 size: 14 residues. V was clipped by 2 bases and J by 2 bases, with 11 bases between them. The CDR3 DNA reads as TGTGCCAGCAGCGTGGACCAAGTTCCCTACGAGCAGTACTTC. Amino acids: CASSVDQVPYEQYF. The full variable domain, completed using reference TRBV9 and TRBJ2-7, is DSGVTQTPKHLITATGQRVTLRCSPRSGDLSVYWYQQSLDQGLQFLIQYYNGEERAKGNILERFSAQQFPDLHSELNLSSLELGDSALYFCASSVDQVPYEQYFGPGTRLTVT.

The chain carries TRBV7-6 and TRBJ2-5; D is unclear. The germline V gene has CDR1 SGHVS and CDR2 FNYEAQ. The CDR3 contains 15 residues. V lost 2 bases to trimming and J lost 2 bases, with 12 bases between them. This chain's CDR3 is CASSLQQGLQETQYF. The CDR3 DNA follows: TGTGCCAGCAGCTTACAACAAGGCCTTCAAGAGACCCAGTACTTC.

V gene TRBV6-2 or TRBV6-3 combines with J gene TRBJ1-2; tentative D call: TRBD1 (6 bases). The CDR3 is made up of 15 amino acids. CDR1 and CDR2 (germline): MNHEY, SVGEGT. The V end was cut by 8 bases, the J end by 1 base, with 17 bases between. The CDR3 region is CASGRGGAFNYGYTF. Here the CDR3 DNA reads TGTGCCAGCGGACGGGGGGGGGCGTTTAACTATGGCTACACCTTC.

The chain employs TRBV6-4 and TRBJ2-5; no reliable D call. Germline lookup yields CDR1 MRHNA and CDR2 SNTAGT. Trimming left V 4 bases short and J 0 bases short, with 12 bases between. This CDR3 has 15 residues. CDR3 coding DNA: TGTGCCAGCAGTGGTACAACAGTGTACCAAGAGACCCAGTACTTC. Residues: CASSGTTVYQETQYF.

The chain links TRBV3-1 to TRBJ2-1; 9 positions agree with TRBD1. J gave up 10 bases and V 4 bases, and 11 bases lay outside the gene matches. The germline V gene has CDR1 LGHDT and CDR2 YNNKEL (reference sequence). There are 15 residues in the CDR3. CDR3 in amino acids: CASSRWETGGIEQFF. In DNA, the CDR3 is TGTGCCAGCAGCCGATGGGAGACAGGGGGAATAGAGCAGTTCTTC.

This clonotype showed up just once. V usage is TRBV5-6 and J usage is TRBJ2-2; no reliable D call. CDR3 length: 15 amino acids. Germline CDR1 is SGHDT and CDR2 is YYEEEE. Trimming took off 5 bases at V and 1 base at J, with 12 bases between the two ends. The CDR3 loop reads CASSYNLLNTGELFF. The CDR3 bases are TGTGCCAGCAGTTACAACCTTTTGAACACCGGGGAGCTGTTTTTT.

This sequence joins TRBV20-1 and TRBJ1-1, with D possibly matching TRBD1 (5 bases). Germline CDR1 and CDR2: DFQATT and SNEGSKA (reference sequence). The V and J ends lost 3 bases and 8 bases respectively, with 13 bases between them. The CDR3 consists of 12 residues. DNA for the CDR3: TGCAGTGCTAGGCGGCAGGGTCAAGAAGCTTTCTTT. Encoded protein: CSARRQGQEAFF.

This chain links TRBV4-3 with TRBJ2-7; 8 positions agree with TRBD2. Germline values: CDR1 LGHNA, CDR2 YSLEER. Trimming removed 1 base from V and 4 bases from J; junction bases left unmatched: 9. This CDR3 is built from 16 residues. Here the CDR3 reads CASSQGPAGGTYEQYF. The CDR3 bases are TGCGCCAGCAGCCAAGGTCCTGCGGGAGGTACTTACGAGCAGTACTTC.

The V and J genes are TRBV7-9 and TRBJ2-1; TRBD2 matches 14 bases. Trimming removed 5 bases from V and 6 bases from J; junction bases left unmatched: 3. Germline V gene data show CDR1 as SEHNR and CDR2 as FQNEAQ (reference sequence). The length of the CDR3 is 15 residues. The CDR3 nucleotides read TGTGCCAGCAGCCGACTAGCGGGAGGGTCCAATGAGCAGTTCTTC. The encoded protein is CASSRLAGGSNEQFF.

The gene calls are TRBV4-3 and TRBJ2-7; no clear D gene. Trimming took off 0 bases at V and 2 bases at J, with 8 bases between the two ends. Germline-derived CDR1 and CDR2 are LGHNA and YSLEER. This CDR3 contains 14 residues. The CDR3 DNA reads as TGCGCCAGCAGCCAAGATGTACACGCCTACGAGCAGTACTTC. It encodes CASSQDVHAYEQYF.

This clonotype was seen only a few times. A junction end diverges from the germline sequence, so it may reflect a read error. The chain joins TRBV7-7 to TRBJ1-1; 7 nucleotides match TRBD1. CDR1 SSHAT and CDR2 FNYEAQ come from the germline V gene (reference sequence). The CDR3 loop spans 15 amino acids. For the CDR3, the DNA is TGTGCTAGCAGCTCGGACCGACAGGGCCACACTGAAGCTTTCTTT. Translating gives CASSSDRQGHTEAFF. Complete variable domain (other parts from reference TRBV7-7 and TRBJ1-1): GAGVSQSPRYKVTKRGQDVTLRCDPISSHATLYWYQQALGQGPEFLTYFNYEAQPDKSGLPSDRFSAERPEGSISTLTIQRTEQRDSAMYRCASSSDRQGHTEAFFGQGTRLTVV.

This clonotype has a count of ten or more. CDR3: CASRRKGNTIYF. DNA for the CDR3: TGTGCCAGCAGAAGGAAAGGAAACACCATATATTTT. V gene TRBV12-3 or TRBV12-4 combines with J gene TRBJ1-3, with D unclear. V dropped 6 bases and J dropped 4 bases, with 7 bases sitting between them. The CDR3 has 12 amino acids.

The chain has TRBV5-6 and TRBJ2-5; 9 positions agree with TRBD2. Germline loops: CDR1 SGHDT, CDR2 YYEEEE. Trimming took 7 bases from V and 2 from J; bases not matched to a gene: 9. There are 15 residues in the CDR3. DNA for the CDR3: TGTGCCAGCGGCCGACTAGCGGAGAGACAAGAGACCCAGTACTTC. It yields the protein CASGRLAERQETQYF.